This T cell receptor beta chain emerged from a study of OX40 agonist ivuxolimab in advanced cancers. The overall study: Hepatocellular carcinoma, melanoma, renal cell or head and neck cancer occurred in dose-escalation patients. Averaging roughly 60 years in age, with a range of 23 to 79, the cohort was 65% to 85% male. Partial response was recorded in three patients: one hepatocellular carcinoma and two cutaneous melanoma cases.

Broader study findings: The study did not work out the antigen specificity of the expanded peripheral T cells.

The trim removed 0 bases at V and 2 bases at J, leaving 11 bases unmatched. Per germline, CDR1 MRHNA and CDR2 SNTAGT. This CDR3 has 18 residues. Sequencing used immunoSEQ multiplex PCR; TCRdb keeps in-frame clones, though not all of them. The table includes 85,000 to 100,000 clones, approximately 85% detected once. Note on this clone: Its cognate antigen is unknown.

The sequences come from CD4+ or CD8+ T cells sorted from blood, collected in a trial of the OX40 agonist ivuxolimab. The chain uses TRBV6-4 and TRBJ2-7; TRBD1 matches 9 bases. This clonotype originated in an adult with an advanced solid tumor such as melanoma, head and neck, liver or kidney cancer. The CDR3 coding sequence is TGTGCCAGCAGTGACTCGAAGCTGGGACAGGGACCTACCTACGAGCAGTACTTC. Translated: CASSDSKLGQGPTYEQYF.